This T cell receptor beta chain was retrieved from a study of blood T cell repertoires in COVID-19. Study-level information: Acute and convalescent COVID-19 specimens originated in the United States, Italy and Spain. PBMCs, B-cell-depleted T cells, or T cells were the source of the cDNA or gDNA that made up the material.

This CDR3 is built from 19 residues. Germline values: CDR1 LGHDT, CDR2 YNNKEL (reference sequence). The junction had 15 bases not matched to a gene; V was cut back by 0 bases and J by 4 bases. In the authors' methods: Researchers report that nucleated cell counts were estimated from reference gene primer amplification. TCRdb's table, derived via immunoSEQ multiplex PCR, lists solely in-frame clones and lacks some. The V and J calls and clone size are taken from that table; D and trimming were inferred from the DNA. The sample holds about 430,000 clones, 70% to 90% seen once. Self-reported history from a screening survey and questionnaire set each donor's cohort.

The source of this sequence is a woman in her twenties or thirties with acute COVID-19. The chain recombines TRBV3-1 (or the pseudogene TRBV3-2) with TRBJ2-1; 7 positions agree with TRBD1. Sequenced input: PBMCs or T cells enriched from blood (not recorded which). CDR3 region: CASSQELGSLAGGYNEQFF. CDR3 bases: TGTGCCAGCAGCCAAGAGTTGGGGTCTTTGGCAGGGGGATACAATGAGCAGTTCTTC.